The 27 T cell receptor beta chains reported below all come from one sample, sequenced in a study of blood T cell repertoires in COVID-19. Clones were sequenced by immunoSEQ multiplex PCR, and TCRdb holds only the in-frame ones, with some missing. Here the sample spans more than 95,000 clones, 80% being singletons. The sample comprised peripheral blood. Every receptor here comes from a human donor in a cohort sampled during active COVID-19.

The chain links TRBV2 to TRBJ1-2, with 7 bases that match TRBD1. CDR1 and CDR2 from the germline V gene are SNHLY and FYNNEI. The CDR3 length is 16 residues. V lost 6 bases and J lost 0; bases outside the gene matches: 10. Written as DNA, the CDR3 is TGTGCCAGCAGCGAAAGACAGGGACTTTCTAACTATGGCTACACCTTC. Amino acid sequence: CASSERQGLSNYGYTF.

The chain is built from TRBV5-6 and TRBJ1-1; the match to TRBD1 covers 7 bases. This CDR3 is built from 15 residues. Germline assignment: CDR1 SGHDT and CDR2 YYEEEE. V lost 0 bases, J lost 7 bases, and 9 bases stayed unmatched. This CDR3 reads CASSLVRDSHGEAFF. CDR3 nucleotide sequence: TGTGCCAGCAGCTTGGTCAGGGACAGCCATGGTGAAGCTTTCTTT.

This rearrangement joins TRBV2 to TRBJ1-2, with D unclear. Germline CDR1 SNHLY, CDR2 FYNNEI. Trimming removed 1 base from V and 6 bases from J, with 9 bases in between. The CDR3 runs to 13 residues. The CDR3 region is CASSEGFGNGYTF. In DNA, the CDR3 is TGTGCCAGCAGTGAAGGGTTCGGTAATGGCTACACCTTC.

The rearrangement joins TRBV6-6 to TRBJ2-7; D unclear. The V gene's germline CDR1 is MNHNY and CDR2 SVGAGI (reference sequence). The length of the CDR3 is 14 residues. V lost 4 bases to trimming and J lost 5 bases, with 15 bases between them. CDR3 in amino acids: CASSFVPQSNEQYF. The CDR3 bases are TGTGCCAGCAGTTTCGTACCTCAAAGCAACGAGCAGTACTTC.

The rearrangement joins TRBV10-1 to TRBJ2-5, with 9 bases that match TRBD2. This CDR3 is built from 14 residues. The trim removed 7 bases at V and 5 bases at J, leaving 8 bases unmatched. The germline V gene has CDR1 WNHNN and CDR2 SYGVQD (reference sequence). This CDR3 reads CASIVCGRVETQYF. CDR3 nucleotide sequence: TGCGCCAGCATCGTCTGCGGGAGGGTTGAGACCCAGTACTTC.

CDR3 in amino acids: CASSTPGLVTQYF. The CDR3 DNA reads TGTGCCAGCAGTACCCCGGGACTAGTTACGCAGTATTTT. The chain carries TRBV12-3 or TRBV12-4 and TRBJ2-3, with 8 bases lining up with TRBD2. The CDR3 is made up of 13 amino acids. Trimming took 5 bases from V and 8 from J; bases not matched to a gene: 6.

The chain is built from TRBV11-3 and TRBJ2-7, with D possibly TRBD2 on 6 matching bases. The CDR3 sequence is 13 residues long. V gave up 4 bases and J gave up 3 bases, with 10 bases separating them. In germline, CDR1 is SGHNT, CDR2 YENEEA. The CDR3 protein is CASSSMGGYEQYF. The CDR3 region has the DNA TGTGCCAGCAGCTCCATGGGGGGCTACGAGCAGTACTTC. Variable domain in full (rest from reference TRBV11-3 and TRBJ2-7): EAGVVQSPRYKIIEKKQPVAFWCNPISGHNTLYWYLQNLGQGPELLIRYENEEAVDDSQLPKDRFSAERLKGVDSTLKIQPAELGDSAVYLCASSSMGGYEQYFGPGTRLTVT.

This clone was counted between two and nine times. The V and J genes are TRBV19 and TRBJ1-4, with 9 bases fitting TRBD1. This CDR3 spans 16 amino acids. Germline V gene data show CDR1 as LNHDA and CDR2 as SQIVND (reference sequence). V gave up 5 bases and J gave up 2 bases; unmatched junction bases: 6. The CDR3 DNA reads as TGTGCCAGTAGTCCTGGACAGGGGTTGACTAATGAAAAACTGTTTTTT. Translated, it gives CASSPGQGLTNEKLFF. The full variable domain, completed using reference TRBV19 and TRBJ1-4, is DGGITQSPKYLFRKEGQNVTLSCEQNLNHDAMYWYRQDPGQGLRLIYYSQIVNDFQKGDIAEGYSVSREKKESFPLTVTSAQKNPTAFYLCASSPGQGLTNEKLFFGSGTQLSVL.

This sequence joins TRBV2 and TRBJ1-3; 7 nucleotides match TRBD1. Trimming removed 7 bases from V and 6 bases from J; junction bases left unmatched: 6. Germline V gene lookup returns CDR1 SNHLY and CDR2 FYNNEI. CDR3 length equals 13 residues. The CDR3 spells CASIGRGANTIYF. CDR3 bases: TGTGCCAGCATTGGCAGGGGGGCAAACACCATATATTTT.

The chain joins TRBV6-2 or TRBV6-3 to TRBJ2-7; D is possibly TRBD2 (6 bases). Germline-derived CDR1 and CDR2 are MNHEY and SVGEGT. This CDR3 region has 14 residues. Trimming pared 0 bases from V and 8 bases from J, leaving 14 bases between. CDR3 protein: CASSYSAGAGKQYF. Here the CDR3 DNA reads TGTGCCAGCAGTTACTCGGCAGGTGCGGGGAAGCAGTACTTC.

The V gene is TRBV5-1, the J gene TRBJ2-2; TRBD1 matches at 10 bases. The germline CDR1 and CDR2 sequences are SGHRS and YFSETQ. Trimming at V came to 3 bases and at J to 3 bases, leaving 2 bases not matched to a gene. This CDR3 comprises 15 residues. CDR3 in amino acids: CASSSGTGDTGELFF. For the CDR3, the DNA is TGCGCCAGCAGCTCCGGGACAGGGGACACCGGGGAGCTGTTTTTT.

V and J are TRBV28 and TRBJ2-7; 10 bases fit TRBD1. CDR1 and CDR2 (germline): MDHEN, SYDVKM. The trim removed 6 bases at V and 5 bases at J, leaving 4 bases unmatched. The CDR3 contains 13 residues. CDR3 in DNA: TGTGCCAGCAGGACAGGGGGCAAGGACGAGCAGTACTTC. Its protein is CASRTGGKDEQYF.

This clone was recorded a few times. The CDR3 sequence is CASSRREGLDTGELFF. DNA of the CDR3: TGTGCCAGCAGCCGCCGAGAGGGACTGGACACCGGGGAGCTGTTTTTT. The chain couples TRBV4-2 to TRBJ2-2; D possibly corresponds to TRBD2 (6 bases). The germline V gene has CDR1 LGHNA and CDR2 YNFKEQ. V lost 4 bases and J lost 3, with 15 bases in between. This CDR3 is 16 amino acids long.

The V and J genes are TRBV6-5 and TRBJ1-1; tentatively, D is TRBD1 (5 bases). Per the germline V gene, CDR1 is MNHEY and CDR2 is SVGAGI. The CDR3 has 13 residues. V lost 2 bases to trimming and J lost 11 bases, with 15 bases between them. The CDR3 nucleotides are TGTGCCAGCAGTTACGCAGGCGCGGGGCCGGCTTTCTTT. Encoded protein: CASSYAGAGPAFF.

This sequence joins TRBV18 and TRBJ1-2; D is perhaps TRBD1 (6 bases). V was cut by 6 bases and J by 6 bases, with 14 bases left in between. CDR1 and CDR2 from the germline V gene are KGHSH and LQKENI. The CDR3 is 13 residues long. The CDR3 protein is CASSLQGSDGYTF. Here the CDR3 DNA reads TGTGCCAGCTCCCTCCAGGGGTCGGATGGCTACACCTTC.

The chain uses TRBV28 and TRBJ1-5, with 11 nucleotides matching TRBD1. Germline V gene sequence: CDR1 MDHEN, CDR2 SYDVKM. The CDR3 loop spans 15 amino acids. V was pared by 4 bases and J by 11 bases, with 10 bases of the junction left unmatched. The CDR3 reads CASSSPQGQGETQHF. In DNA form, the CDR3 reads TGTGCCAGCAGTTCACCTCAGGGACAGGGGGAAACCCAGCATTTT.

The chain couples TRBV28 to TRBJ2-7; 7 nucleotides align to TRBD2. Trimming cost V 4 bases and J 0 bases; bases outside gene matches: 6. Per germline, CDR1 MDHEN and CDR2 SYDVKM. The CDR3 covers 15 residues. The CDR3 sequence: CASSSAGVSSYEQYF. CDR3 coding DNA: TGTGCCAGCAGTTCGGCGGGGGTTAGCTCCTACGAGCAGTACTTC.

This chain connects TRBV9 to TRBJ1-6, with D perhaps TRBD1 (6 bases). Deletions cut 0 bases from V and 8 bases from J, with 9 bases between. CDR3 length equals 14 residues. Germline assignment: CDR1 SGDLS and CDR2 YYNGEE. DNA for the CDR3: TGTGCCAGCAGCGTAGACAGGGTTGATTCACCCCTCCACTTT. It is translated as CASSVDRVDSPLHF.

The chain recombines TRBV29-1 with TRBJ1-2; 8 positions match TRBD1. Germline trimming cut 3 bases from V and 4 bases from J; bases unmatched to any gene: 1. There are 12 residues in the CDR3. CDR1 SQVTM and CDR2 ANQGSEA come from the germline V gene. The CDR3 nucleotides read TGCAGCGTTGACAGGGGGCTCTATGGCTACACCTTC. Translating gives CSVDRGLYGYTF.

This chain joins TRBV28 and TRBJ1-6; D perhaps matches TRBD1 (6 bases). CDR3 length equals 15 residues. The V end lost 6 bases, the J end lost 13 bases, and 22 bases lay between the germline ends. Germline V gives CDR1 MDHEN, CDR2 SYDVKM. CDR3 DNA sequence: TGTGCCAGCAGACATTCTTCAGGGGTACCCTCCCCCCTCCACTTT. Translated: CASRHSSGVPSPLHF.

The CDR3 reads CASSSPRNSGANVLTF. Here the CDR3 DNA reads TGTGCCAGCAGTTCCCCTAGGAACTCTGGGGCCAACGTCCTGACTTTC. The chain uses TRBV27 and TRBJ2-6; the D is unclear. This CDR3 has 16 residues. Germline V gene sequence: CDR1 MNHEY, CDR2 SMNVEV (reference sequence). V was trimmed by 4 bases and J by 0 bases, leaving 10 bases between them.

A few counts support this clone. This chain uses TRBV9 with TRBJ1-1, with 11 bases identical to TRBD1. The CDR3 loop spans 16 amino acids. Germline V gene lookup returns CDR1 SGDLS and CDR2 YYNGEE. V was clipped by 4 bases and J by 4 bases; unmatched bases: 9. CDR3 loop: CASSLGQGAVVTEAFF. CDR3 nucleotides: TGTGCCAGCAGCCTAGGACAGGGGGCTGTAGTCACTGAAGCTTTCTTT.

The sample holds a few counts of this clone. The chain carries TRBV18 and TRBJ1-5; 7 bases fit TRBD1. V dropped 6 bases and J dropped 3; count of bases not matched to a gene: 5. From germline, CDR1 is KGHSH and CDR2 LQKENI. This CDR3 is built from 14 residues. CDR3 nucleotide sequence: TGTGCCAGCTCGCCTACAGGGGACAATCAGCCCCAGCATTTT. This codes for CASSPTGDNQPQHF.

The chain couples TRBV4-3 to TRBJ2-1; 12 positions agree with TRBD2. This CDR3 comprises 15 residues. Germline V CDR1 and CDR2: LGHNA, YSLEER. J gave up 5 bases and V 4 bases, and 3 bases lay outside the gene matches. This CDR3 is CASSLTSGSNNEQFF. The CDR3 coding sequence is TGCGCCAGCAGCCTGACTAGCGGGAGTAACAATGAGCAGTTCTTC.

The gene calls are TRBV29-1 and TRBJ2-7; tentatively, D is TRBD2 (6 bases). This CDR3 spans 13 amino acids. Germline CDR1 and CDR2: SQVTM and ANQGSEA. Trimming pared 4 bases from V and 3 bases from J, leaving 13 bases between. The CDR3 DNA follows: TGCAGCGTTGTTGGGGGGAACGGCTACGAGCAGTACTTC. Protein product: CSVVGGNGYEQYF.

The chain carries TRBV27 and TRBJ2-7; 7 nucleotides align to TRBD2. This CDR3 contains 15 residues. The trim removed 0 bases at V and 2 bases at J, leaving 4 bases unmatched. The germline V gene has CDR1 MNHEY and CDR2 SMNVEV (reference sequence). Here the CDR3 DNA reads TGTGCCAGCAGTTTATCTCGCGGGACTACCTACGAGCAGTACTTC. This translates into CASSLSRGTTYEQYF.

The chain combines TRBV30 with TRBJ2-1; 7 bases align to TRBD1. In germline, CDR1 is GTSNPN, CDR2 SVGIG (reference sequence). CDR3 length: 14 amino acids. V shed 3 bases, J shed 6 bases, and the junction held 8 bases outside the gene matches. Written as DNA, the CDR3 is TGTGCCTGGAGGTTGAAGGGGGCGCGCAATGAGCAGTTCTTC. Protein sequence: CAWRLKGARNEQFF.